This entry features one T cell receptor (beta chain) sequence. Its target is not known. The protocol was immunoSEQ multiplex PCR, while the TCRdb copy is restricted to in-frame clones and leaves out a portion. This table has roughly 420,000 clones, approximately 87% appearing once. The sample comes from a study of Ad26.COV2.S vaccination and SARS-CoV-2 variants. Study-level background: The vaccine Ad26.COV2.S was put into the muscle once, or twice with 56 days between.

Study-level points and caveats: Those who received the vaccine showed greater spike-specific TCR breadth than those given placebo. Total T cell responses, in the TCR breadth and depth analyses, may have been underestimated.

Indicated treatment: around 19 received Ad26.COV2.S at low or high dose, single or two shots; about 5 received placebo; per-sample allocation not given. Sampling took place 63 days after the first vaccine or placebo injection. The ends were cut back, 2 bases at V and 3 bases at J, with 4 bases in the middle. This CDR3 spans 12 amino acids. Germline CDR1 reads WNHNN; CDR2 reads SYGVQD (reference sequence). Material: peripheral blood, obtained in a trial of Ad26.COV2.S vaccine versus placebo. V usage is TRBV10-1 and J usage is TRBJ2-5; D not resolved. The sequence was obtained from a person between 18 and 65 years old who received the Ad26.COV2.S COVID-19 vaccine or a placebo. CDR3 region: CASSEDKETQYF. In nucleotides, the CDR3 is TGCGCCAGCAGTGAGGACAAAGAGACCCAGTACTTC.